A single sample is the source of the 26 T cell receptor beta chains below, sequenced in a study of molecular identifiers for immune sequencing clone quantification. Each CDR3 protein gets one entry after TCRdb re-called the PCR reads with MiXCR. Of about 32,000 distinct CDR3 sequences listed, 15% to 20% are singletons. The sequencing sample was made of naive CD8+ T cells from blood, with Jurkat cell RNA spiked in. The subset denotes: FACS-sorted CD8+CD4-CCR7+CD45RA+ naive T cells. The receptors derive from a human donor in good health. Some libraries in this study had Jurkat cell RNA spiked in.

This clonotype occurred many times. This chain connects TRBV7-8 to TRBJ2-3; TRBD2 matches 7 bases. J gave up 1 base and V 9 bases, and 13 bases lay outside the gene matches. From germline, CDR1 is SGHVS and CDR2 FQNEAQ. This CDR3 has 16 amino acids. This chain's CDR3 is CASTKALADGTDTQYF. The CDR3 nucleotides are TGTGCCAGTACCAAGGCCCTAGCGGACGGCACAGATACGCAGTATTTT.

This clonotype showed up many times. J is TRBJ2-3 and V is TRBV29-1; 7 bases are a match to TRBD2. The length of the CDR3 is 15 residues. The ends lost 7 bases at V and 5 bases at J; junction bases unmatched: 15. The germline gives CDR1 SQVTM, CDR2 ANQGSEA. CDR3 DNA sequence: TGCAGCGCGGGCTGGTCGGGGGGATCTTTAGATACGCAGTATTTT. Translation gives CSAGWSGGSLDTQYF.

The chain's CDR3 is CASSETGVFDEQYF. For the CDR3, the DNA is TGTGCCAGCAGTGAGACAGGGGTTTTCGACGAGCAGTACTTC. This chain uses TRBV27 with TRBJ2-7, with 8 bases aligning to TRBD1. Germline CDR1 reads MNHEY; CDR2 reads SMNVEV (reference sequence). This CDR3 spans 14 amino acids. V was pared by 5 bases and J by 5 bases, with 8 bases of the junction left unmatched.

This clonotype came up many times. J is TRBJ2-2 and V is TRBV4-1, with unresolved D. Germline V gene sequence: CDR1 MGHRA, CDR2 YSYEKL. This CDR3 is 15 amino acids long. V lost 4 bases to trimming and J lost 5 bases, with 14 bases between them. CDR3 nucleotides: TGCGCCAGCAGCCCACCCTTCCGGGTGACCGGGGAGCTGTTTTTT. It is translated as CASSPPFRVTGELFF.

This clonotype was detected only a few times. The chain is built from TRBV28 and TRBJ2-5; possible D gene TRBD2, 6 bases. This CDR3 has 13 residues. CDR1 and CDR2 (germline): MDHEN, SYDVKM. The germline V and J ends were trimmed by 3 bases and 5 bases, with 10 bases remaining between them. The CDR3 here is CASSFEGRETQYF. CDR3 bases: TGTGCCAGCAGTTTCGAGGGGAGGGAGACCCAGTACTTC.

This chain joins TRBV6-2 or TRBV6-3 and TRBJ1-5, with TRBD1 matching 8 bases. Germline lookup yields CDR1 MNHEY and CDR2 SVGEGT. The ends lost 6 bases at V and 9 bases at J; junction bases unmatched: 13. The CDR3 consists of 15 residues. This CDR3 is CASSPFGQGPWPQHF. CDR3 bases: TGTGCCAGCAGCCCATTCGGACAGGGACCATGGCCCCAGCATTTT.

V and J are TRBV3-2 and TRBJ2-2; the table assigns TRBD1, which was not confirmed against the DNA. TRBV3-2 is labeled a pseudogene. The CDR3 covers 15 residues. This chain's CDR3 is CASSHRDGNTGELFF. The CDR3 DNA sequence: TGTGCCAGCAGCCATCGGGACGGAAACACCGGGGAGCTGTTTTTT.

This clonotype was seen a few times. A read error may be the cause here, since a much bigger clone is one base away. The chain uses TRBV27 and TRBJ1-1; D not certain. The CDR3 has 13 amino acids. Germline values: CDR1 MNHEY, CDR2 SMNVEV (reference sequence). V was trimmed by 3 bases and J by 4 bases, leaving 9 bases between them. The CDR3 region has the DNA TGTGCCAGCAGTTTGGGCAGGCCCACTGAAGCTTTCTTT. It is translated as CASSLGRPTEAFF.

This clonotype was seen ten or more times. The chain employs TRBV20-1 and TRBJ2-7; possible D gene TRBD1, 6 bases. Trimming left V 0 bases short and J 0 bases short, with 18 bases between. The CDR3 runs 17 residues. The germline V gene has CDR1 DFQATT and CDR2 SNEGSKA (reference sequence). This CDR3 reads CSARDWGRRESSYEQYF. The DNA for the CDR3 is TGCAGTGCTAGAGATTGGGGGCGCAGGGAGAGCTCCTACGAGCAGTACTTC.

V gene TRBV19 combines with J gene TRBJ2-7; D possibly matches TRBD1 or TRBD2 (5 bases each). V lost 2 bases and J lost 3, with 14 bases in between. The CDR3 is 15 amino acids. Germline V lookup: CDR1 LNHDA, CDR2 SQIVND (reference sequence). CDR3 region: CASSISLRGDYEQYF. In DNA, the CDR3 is TGTGCCAGTAGTATAAGCCTACGGGGCGACTACGAGCAGTACTTC.

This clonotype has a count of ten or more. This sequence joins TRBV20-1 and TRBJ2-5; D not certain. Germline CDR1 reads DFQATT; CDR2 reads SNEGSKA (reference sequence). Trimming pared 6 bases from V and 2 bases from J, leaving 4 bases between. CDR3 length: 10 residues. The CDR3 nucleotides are TGCAGTGCCATACAAGAGACCCAGTACTTC. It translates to CSAIQETQYF.

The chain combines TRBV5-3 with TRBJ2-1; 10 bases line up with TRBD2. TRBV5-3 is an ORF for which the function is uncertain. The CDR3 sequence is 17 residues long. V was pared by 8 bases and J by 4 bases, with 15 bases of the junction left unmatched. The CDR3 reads CASSRKWTSGSYNEQFF. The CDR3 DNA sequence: TGTGCCAGCAGCCGGAAATGGACTAGCGGCTCTTACAATGAGCAGTTCTTC.

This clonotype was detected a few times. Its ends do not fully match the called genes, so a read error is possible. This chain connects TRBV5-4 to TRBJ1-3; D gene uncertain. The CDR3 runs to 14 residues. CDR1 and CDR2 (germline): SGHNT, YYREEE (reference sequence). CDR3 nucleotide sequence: TGTGCCAGCAGCTTGGGCACCTCTGGAAACACCACATATTTT. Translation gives CASSLGTSGNTTYF.

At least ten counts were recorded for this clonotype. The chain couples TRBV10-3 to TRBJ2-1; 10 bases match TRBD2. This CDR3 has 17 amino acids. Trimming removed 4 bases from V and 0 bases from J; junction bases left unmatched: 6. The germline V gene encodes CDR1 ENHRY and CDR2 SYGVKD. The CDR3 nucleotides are TGTGCCATCAGTGCGGCACTAGCGGGACTCTCCTACAATGAGCAGTTCTTC. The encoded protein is CAISAALAGLSYNEQFF.

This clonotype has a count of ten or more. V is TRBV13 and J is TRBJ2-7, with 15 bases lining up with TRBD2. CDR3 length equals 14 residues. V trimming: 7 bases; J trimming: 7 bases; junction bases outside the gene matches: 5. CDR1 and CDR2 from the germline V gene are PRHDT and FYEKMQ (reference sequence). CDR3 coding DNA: TGTGCCAGCACCGGACTAGCGGGAGGGAAGGAGCAGTACTTC. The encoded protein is CASTGLAGGKEQYF. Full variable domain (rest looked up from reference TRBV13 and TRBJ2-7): AAGVIQSPRHLIKEKRETATLKCYPIPRHDTVYWYQQGPGQDPQFLISFYEKMQSDKGSIPDRFSAQQFSDYHSELNMSSLELGDSALYFCASTGLAGGKEQYFGPGTRLTVT.

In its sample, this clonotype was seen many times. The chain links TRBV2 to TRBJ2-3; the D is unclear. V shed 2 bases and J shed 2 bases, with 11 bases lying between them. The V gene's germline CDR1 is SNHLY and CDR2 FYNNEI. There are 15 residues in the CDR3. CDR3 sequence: CASSELLQVTDTQYF. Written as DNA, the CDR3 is TGTGCCAGCAGTGAATTATTACAAGTCACAGATACGCAGTATTTT. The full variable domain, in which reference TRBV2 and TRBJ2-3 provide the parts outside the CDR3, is EPEVTQTPSHQVTQMGQEVILRCVPISNHLYFYWYRQILGQKVEFLVSFYNNEISEKSEIFDDQFSVERPDGSNFTLKIRSTKLEDSAMYFCASSELLQVTDTQYFGPGTRLTVL.

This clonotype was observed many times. DNA for the CDR3: TGCGCCAGCAGTAGAGACACCGGGGAGCTGTTTTTT. It translates to CASSRDTGELFF. The V and J genes are TRBV5-1 and TRBJ2-2, with D unclear. Trimming pared 5 bases from V and 3 bases from J, leaving 5 bases between. Germline V lookup: CDR1 SGHRS, CDR2 YFSETQ. The CDR3 runs 12 residues.

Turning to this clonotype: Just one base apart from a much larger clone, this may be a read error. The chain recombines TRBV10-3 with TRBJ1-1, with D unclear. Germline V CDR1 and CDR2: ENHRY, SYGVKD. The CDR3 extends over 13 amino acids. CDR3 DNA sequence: TGTGCCATCTCGGGAGAATCGAACACTGAAGCTTCCTTT. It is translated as CAISGESNTEASF.

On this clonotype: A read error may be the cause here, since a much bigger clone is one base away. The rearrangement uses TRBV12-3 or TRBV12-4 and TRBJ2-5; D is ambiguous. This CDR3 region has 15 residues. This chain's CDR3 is CASSRTTVSSETRYF. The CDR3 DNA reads TGTGCCAGCAGCCGGACGACGGTGTCATCCGAGACCCGGTACTTC.

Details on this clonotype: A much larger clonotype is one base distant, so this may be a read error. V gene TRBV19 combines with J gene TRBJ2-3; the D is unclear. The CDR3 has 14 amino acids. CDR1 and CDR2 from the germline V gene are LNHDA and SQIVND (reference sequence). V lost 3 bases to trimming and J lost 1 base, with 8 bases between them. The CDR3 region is CASSIDAGTDTQYF. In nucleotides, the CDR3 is TGTGCCAGTAGTATCGACGCTGGCACAGATACGCAGTATTTT.

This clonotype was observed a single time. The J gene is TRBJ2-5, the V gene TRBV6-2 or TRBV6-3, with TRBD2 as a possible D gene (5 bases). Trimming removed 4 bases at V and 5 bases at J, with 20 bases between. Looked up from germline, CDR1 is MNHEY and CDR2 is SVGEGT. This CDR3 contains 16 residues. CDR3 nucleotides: TGTGCCAGCAGTTCCCTCGTTGCTTCTTCGGGGGAGACCCAGTACTTC. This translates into CASSSLVASSGETQYF.

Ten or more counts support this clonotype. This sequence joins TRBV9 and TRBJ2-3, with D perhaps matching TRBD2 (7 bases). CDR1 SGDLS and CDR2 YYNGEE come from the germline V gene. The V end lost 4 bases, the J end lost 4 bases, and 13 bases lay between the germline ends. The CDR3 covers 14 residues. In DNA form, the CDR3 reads TGTGCCAGCAGCCCCGAAGGGGGGGCAGATACGCAGTATTTT. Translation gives CASSPEGGADTQYF.

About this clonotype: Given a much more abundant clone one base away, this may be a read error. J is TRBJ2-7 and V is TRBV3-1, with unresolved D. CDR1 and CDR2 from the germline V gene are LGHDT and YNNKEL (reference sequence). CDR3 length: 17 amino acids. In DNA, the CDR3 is TGTGCCTGCAGCCCCCGACTGGCCGGGTGGGTTTCCTACGAGCAGTACTTC. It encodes CACSPRLAGWVSYEQYF.

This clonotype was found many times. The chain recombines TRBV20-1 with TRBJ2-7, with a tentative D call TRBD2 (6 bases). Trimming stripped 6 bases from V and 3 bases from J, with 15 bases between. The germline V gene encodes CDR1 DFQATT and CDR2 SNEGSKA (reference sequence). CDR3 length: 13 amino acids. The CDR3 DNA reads TGCAGTGCAAACCGGGACTGGAGCTACGAGCAGTACTTC. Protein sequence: CSANRDWSYEQYF.

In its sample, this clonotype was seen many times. CDR3 DNA: TGTGCCAGCGGGGGGAGTTCAGATACGCAGTATTTT. It encodes CASGGSSDTQYF. V and J are TRBV11-2 and TRBJ2-3; a possible D gene is TRBD2 (6 bases). The ends were cut back, 8 bases at V and 4 bases at J, with 10 bases in the middle. The CDR3 totals 12 residues. Germline CDR1 is SGHAT and CDR2 is FQNNGV.

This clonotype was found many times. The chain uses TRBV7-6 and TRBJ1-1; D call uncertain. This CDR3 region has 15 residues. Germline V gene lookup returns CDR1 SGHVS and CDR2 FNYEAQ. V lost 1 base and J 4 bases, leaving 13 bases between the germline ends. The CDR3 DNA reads TGTGCCAGCAGCTTAGATCCGGACGGCGCCACTGAAGCTTTCTTT. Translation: CASSLDPDGATEAFF.